The 26 T cell receptor beta chains given below trace back to one sample, sequenced in a study of blood T cell repertoires in COVID-19 (TCRdb year 2020). The method was the immunoSEQ multiplex PCR assay. In TCRdb, the immuneACCESS table is reduced to in-frame sequences with V and J assigned. These tables do not hold every clone; where another copy was compared, an unresolved V gene accounts for under half, and the others remain unexplained. Present in this sample are approximately 90,000 clones, approximately 82% of which were seen just once. 25% of the sample lies in the top ten. The specimen sequenced was peripheral blood. These receptors were collected from a man aged 55 to 70 with acute or convalescent COVID-19.

The chain carries TRBV18 and TRBJ1-4, with no clear D. The CDR3 has 14 residues. The germline V and J ends were trimmed by 3 bases and 3 bases, with 8 bases remaining between them. The V gene's germline CDR1 is KGHSH and CDR2 LQKENI. CDR3 amino acids: CASSPGEPNEKLFF. DNA for the CDR3: TGTGCCAGCTCACCCGGGGAGCCTAATGAAAAACTGTTTTTT.

The chain is built from TRBV3-1 (or the pseudogene TRBV3-2) and TRBJ1-6; TRBD1 matches at 12 bases. The ends lost 4 bases at V and 13 bases at J; junction bases unmatched: 8. In germline, CDR1 is LGHDT, CDR2 YNNKEL (reference sequence). CDR3 length equals 15 residues. The CDR3: CASSPFRDRGLPLHF. As DNA, the CDR3 is TGTGCCAGCAGCCCGTTCCGGGACAGGGGGCTCCCCCTCCACTTT.

The count of this clone is one. The J gene is TRBJ2-3, the V gene TRBV18; D gene unclear. This CDR3 has 14 amino acids. CDR1 is KGHSH, CDR2 LQKENI, per germline. V was pared by 8 bases and J by 0 bases, with 12 bases between. CDR3 residues: CASAPYASTDTQYF. CDR3 nucleotides: TGTGCCAGCGCTCCCTACGCTAGCACAGATACGCAGTATTTT.

In its sample, this clone was seen once. This chain links TRBV5-5 with TRBJ1-1, with TRBD1 matching over 7 bases. The CDR3 extends over 15 amino acids. Trimming cost V 3 bases and J 4 bases; bases outside gene matches: 9. Germline-derived CDR1 and CDR2 are SGHKS and YYEKEE (reference sequence). Here the CDR3 reads CASSWAQGQGTEAFF. CDR3 nucleotide sequence: TGTGCCAGCAGCTGGGCACAGGGGCAGGGCACTGAAGCTTTCTTT.

V and J are TRBV21-1 and TRBJ1-5; TRBD1 was called by the table and not checked on the DNA. TRBV21-1 is annotated as a pseudogene. CDR3 length equals 17 residues. This CDR3 is CASSTLFQKYSNQPQHF. The CDR3, as DNA: TGTGCCAGCAGCACCCTTTTTCAGAAATATAGCAATCAGCCCCAGCATTTT.

The chain recombines TRBV11-2 with TRBJ1-2; D may be TRBD1 (6 bases). Deletions cut 3 bases from V and 4 bases from J, with 18 bases between. In germline, CDR1 is SGHAT, CDR2 FQNNGV. The CDR3 contains 16 residues. Written as DNA, the CDR3 is TGTGCCAGCAGCTTGGGGGCCGGGAATGTCATCTATGGCTACACCTTC. As protein: CASSLGAGNVIYGYTF.

J is TRBJ1-1 and V is TRBV5-1, with a possible D match to TRBD1 (5 bases). The length of the CDR3 is 13 residues. Germline V gene sequence: CDR1 SGHRS, CDR2 YFSETQ. Trimming pared 2 bases from V and 3 bases from J, leaving 8 bases between. Here the CDR3 reads CASSFRVDTEAFF. CDR3 coding DNA: TGCGCCAGCAGCTTCAGGGTCGACACTGAAGCTTTCTTT.

V is TRBV5-1 and J is TRBJ1-2; the D is unclear. V gave up 2 bases and J gave up 2 bases, with 7 bases separating them. The CDR3 extends over 13 amino acids. Per the germline V gene, CDR1 is SGHRS and CDR2 is YFSETQ. For the CDR3, the DNA is TGCGCCAGCAGCTTTCTGGAGAACTATGGCTACACCTTC. The encoded protein is CASSFLENYGYTF.

The J gene is TRBJ1-3, the V gene TRBV6-4; D is unresolved. The V gene lost 6 bases and the J gene lost 0 bases, with 6 bases spanning the gap. Germline V gene lookup returns CDR1 MRHNA and CDR2 SNTAGT. This CDR3 comprises 13 residues. The DNA of the CDR3 is TGTGCCAGCAGACAGAGCTCTGGAAACACCATATATTTT. Protein: CASRQSSGNTIYF.

This clone was counted only a few times. The chain carries TRBV5-8 and TRBJ2-5; D not certain. Germline CDR1 reads SGHTS; CDR2 reads YDEGEE. The CDR3 covers 15 residues. Trimming removed 4 bases at V and 3 bases at J, with 16 bases between. Written as DNA, the CDR3 is TGTGCCAGCAGCGAGCTACCAAGTACGGAAGAGACCCAGTACTTC. Translation gives CASSELPSTEETQYF.

The DNA of the CDR3 is TGTGCCAGCCTCCGACAGGGCAATCAGCCCCAGCATTTT. It codes for CASLRQGNQPQHF. The genes are TRBV2 and TRBJ1-5, with D possibly being TRBD1 (6 bases). This CDR3 has 13 residues. Trimming stripped 8 bases from V and 2 bases from J, with 10 bases between. Per the germline V gene, CDR1 is SNHLY and CDR2 is FYNNEI.

The CDR3 DNA sequence: TGTGCCAGCAGCTTAACCCTAGGACAGGGGCTACAAGAGACCCAGTACTTC. This codes for CASSLTLGQGLQETQYF. This chain joins TRBV7-8 and TRBJ2-5; 9 nucleotides align to TRBD1. The CDR3 has 17 residues. V lost 2 bases, J lost 2 bases, and 9 bases stayed unmatched. The germline CDR1 and CDR2 sequences are SGHVS and FQNEAQ. Full variable domain (outside the CDR3, taken from reference TRBV7-8 and TRBJ2-5): GAGVSQSPRYKVAKRGQDVALRCDPISGHVSLFWYQQALGQGPEFLTYFQNEAQLDKSGLPSDRFFAERPEGSVSTLKIQRTQQEDSAVYLCASSLTLGQGLQETQYFGPGTRLLVL.

The chain uses TRBV28 and TRBJ2-7; maybe TRBD2 (6 bases). The V gene's germline CDR1 is MDHEN and CDR2 SYDVKM. Deletions cut 10 bases from V and 3 bases from J, with 19 bases between. This CDR3 spans 14 amino acids. CDR3 loop: CATASPGAVYEQYF. CDR3 coding DNA: TGTGCCACCGCCTCCCCGGGAGCGGTCTACGAGCAGTACTTC.

The chain joins TRBV7-2 to TRBJ2-5; 10 bases are shared with TRBD2. The germline CDR1 and CDR2 sequences are SGHTA and FQGNSA. This CDR3 contains 18 residues. Germline trimming cut 5 bases from V and 4 bases from J; bases unmatched to any gene: 16. The CDR3 loop reads CASSPGAGKRGGRETQYF. CDR3 bases: TGTGCCAGCAGCCCCGGCGCCGGCAAGCGGGGGGGAAGAGAGACCCAGTACTTC.

This chain's CDR3 is CASSFTGIGYTF. The CDR3 bases are TGTGCCAGCAGCTTTACAGGGATTGGCTACACCTTC. The chain joins TRBV5-4 to TRBJ1-2; D possibly corresponds to TRBD1 (6 bases). The CDR3 covers 12 residues. The germline gives CDR1 SGHNT, CDR2 YYREEE (reference sequence). Trimming removed 2 bases at V and 7 bases at J, with 9 bases between.

The V gene is TRBV28, the J gene TRBJ1-1, with D hard to call. The CDR3 totals 14 residues. The germline CDR1 and CDR2 sequences are MDHEN and SYDVKM. The germline V and J ends were trimmed by 7 bases and 0 bases, with 12 bases remaining between them. The CDR3 bases are TGTGCCAGCACCGTTACTAGCCTGAACACTGAAGCTTTCTTT. It codes for CASTVTSLNTEAFF.

This CDR3 reads CASTSPGLPRTNEKLFF. The DNA of the CDR3 is TGTGCCAGCACTTCTCCGGGACTCCCAAGGACTAATGAAAAACTGTTTTTT. The rearrangement uses TRBV2 and TRBJ1-4; a weak D match, TRBD1 (5 bases). This CDR3 is built from 17 residues. Per germline, CDR1 SNHLY and CDR2 FYNNEI. The V end was cut by 7 bases, the J end by 2 bases, with 20 bases between.

This rearrangement joins TRBV6-6 to TRBJ2-1; D not certain. This CDR3 is built from 13 residues. V gave up 7 bases and J gave up 3 bases, with 10 bases separating them. The germline CDR1 and CDR2 sequences are MNHNY and SVGAGI (reference sequence). In DNA form, the CDR3 reads TGTGCCAGCACAGGTAAAGTCTACAATGAGCAGTTCTTC. It is translated as CASTGKVYNEQFF.

CDR3 sequence (DNA): TGTGCCAGCAGCTTAACAGGGAGGGCTGGAAACACCATATATTTT. Amino acids: CASSLTGRAGNTIYF. The gene calls are TRBV11-2 and TRBJ1-3; TRBD1 might be the D (6 bases). V was cut by 2 bases and J by 2 bases, with 10 bases left in between. Germline assignment: CDR1 SGHAT and CDR2 FQNNGV. CDR3 length: 15 residues.

The rearrangement joins TRBV10-1 to TRBJ2-7; 7 bases are a match to TRBD2. V shed 2 bases, J shed 5 bases, and the junction held 9 bases outside the gene matches. There are 15 residues in the CDR3. Germline assignment: CDR1 WNHNN and CDR2 SYGVQD (reference sequence). CDR3 coding DNA: TGCGCCAGCAGTGAGGGGGGGAGGGGATGGAACGAGCAGTACGTC. Translated, it gives CASSEGGRGWNEQYV.

CDR3 DNA: TGTGCCAGCAGCTTGTACGGAACGGCTGGGCTTGAAAAACTGTTTTTT. Its protein is CASSLYGTAGLEKLFF. This rearrangement joins TRBV7-2 to TRBJ1-4; D call uncertain. CDR3 length: 16 amino acids. Germline CDR1 reads SGHTA; CDR2 reads FQGNSA. Trimming shortened V by 3 bases and J by 7 bases, and 18 bases separated the two germline ends. Complete variable domain (other parts from reference TRBV7-2 and TRBJ1-4): GAGVSQSPSNKVTEKGKDVELRCDPISGHTALYWYRQSLGQGLEFLIYFQGNSAPDKSGLPSDRFSAERTGGSVSTLTIQRTQQEDSAVYLCASSLYGTAGLEKLFFGSGTQLSVL.

This clone was picked up one time. The CDR3 protein is CASSPLAGRETQYF. In nucleotides, the CDR3 is TGTGCCAGCTCACCCCTAGCGGGGAGAGAGACCCAGTACTTC. The genes are TRBV18 and TRBJ2-5, with 9 nucleotides matching TRBD2. The germline V gene has CDR1 KGHSH and CDR2 LQKENI. The CDR3 spans 14 residues. V shed 3 bases and J 4 bases; nucleotides not matched to a gene: 3.

V is TRBV14 and J is TRBJ2-7; D perhaps matches TRBD1 (6 bases). This CDR3 contains 18 residues. V shed 2 bases and J shed 5 bases, with 25 bases lying between them. Germline V gene lookup returns CDR1 SGHDN and CDR2 FVKESK. CDR3 bases: TGTGCCAGCAGCCAAATCCACTTTGTCCAGGGGTCTAAAGACGAGCAGTACGTC. Residues: CASSQIHFVQGSKDEQYV.

This clone was observed once. This chain joins TRBV28 and TRBJ2-1, with 10 nucleotides matching TRBD1. The CDR3 has 15 amino acids. V shed 6 bases, J shed 5 bases, and the junction held 7 bases outside the gene matches. Per germline, CDR1 MDHEN and CDR2 SYDVKM. This chain's CDR3 is CASSRGGQGHNEQFF. The CDR3, as DNA: TGTGCCAGCAGCCGAGGGGGACAGGGGCACAATGAGCAGTTCTTC.

The chain recombines TRBV10-3 with TRBJ1-3; 9 nucleotides line up with TRBD1. The CDR3 extends over 17 amino acids. The V and J ends lost 3 bases and 0 bases, in that order; junction bases with no gene match: 6. Germline assignment: CDR1 ENHRY and CDR2 SYGVKD. For the CDR3, the DNA is TGTGCCATCAGTGAACGTAGGACAGGGGACTCTGGAAACACCATATATTTT. It is translated as CAISERRTGDSGNTIYF.

The chain carries TRBV9 and TRBJ1-4; 8 bases agree with TRBD1. Per germline, CDR1 SGDLS and CDR2 YYNGEE. The CDR3 is 15 residues long. The V gene end was trimmed by 3 bases and the J gene end by 4 bases; junction bases not matched to a gene: 5. CDR3 DNA sequence: TGTGCCAGCAGCGCTGGGACAGGCATTAATGAAAAACTGTTTTTT. It yields the protein CASSAGTGINEKLFF.